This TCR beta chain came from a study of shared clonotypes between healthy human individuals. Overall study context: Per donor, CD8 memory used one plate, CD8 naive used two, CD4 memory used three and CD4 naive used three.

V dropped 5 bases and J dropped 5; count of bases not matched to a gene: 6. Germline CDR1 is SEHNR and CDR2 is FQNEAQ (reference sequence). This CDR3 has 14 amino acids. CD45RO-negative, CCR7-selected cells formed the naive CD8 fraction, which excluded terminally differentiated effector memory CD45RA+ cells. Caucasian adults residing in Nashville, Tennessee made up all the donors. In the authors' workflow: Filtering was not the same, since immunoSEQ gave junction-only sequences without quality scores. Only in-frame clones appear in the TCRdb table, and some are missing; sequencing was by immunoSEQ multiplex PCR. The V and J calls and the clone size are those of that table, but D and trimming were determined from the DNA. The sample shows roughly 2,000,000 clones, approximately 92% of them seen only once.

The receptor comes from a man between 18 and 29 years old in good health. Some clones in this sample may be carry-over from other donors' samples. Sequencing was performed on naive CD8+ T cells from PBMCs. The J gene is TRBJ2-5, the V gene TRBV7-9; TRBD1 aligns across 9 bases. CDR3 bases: TGTGCCAGCAGCGACCGGGACAGGGTGGAGACCCAGTACTTC. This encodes CASSDRDRVETQYF.